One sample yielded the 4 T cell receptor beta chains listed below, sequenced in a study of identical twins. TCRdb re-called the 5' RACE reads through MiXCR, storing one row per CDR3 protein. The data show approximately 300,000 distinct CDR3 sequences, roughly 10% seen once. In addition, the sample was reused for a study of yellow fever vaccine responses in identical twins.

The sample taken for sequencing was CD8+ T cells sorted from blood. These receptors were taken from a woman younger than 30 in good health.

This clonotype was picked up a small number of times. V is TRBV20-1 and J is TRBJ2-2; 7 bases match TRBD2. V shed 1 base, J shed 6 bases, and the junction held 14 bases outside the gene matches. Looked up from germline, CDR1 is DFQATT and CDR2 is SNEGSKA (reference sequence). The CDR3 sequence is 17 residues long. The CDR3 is CSARGLVAGERAGELFF. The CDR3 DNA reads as TGCAGTGCTAGAGGTCTGGTGGCGGGAGAGAGGGCCGGGGAGCTGTTTTTT.

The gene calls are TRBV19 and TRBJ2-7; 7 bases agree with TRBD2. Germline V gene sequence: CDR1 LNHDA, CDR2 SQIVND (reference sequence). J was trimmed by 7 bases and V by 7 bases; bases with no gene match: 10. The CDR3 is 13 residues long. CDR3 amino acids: CASTLGAGDEQYF. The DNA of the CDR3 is TGTGCCAGTACCCTCGGGGCGGGAGATGAGCAGTACTTC. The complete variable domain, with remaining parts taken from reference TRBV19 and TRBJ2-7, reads DGGITQSPKYLFRKEGQNVTLSCEQNLNHDAMYWYRQDPGQGLRLIYYSQIVNDFQKGDIAEGYSVSREKKESFPLTVTSAQKNPTAFYLCASTLGAGDEQYFGPGTRLTVT.

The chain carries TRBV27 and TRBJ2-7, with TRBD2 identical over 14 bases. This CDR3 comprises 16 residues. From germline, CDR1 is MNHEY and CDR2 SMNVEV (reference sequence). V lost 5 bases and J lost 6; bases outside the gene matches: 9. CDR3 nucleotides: TGTGCCAGCAGTCCAACCGGGACTAGCGGGAGTCTCGAGCAGTACTTC. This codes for CASSPTGTSGSLEQYF.

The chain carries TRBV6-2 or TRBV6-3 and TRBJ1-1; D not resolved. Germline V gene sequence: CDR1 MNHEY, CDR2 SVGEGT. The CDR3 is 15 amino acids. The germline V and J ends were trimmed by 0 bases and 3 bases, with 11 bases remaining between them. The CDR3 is CASSYSFGSDTEAFF. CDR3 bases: TGTGCCAGCAGTTACTCTTTCGGATCAGACACTGAAGCTTTCTTT.